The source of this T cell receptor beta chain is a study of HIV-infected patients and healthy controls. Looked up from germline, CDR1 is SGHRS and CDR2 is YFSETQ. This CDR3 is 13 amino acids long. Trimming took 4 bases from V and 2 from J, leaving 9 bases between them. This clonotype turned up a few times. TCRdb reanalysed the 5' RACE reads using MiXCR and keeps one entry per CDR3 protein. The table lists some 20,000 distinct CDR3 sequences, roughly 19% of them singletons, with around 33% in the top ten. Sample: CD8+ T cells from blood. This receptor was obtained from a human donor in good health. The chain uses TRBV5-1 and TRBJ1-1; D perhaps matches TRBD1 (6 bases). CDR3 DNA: TGCGCCAGCAGCATGGGACAAAACACTGAAGCTTTCTTT. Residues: CASSMGQNTEAFF.